This TCR beta chain is drawn from a study of response to subunit inactivated influenza vaccine. The study's findings and limits: The authors suggested that every seasonal influenza vaccination recruits few new T cells.

The V and J ends lost 3 bases and 6 bases respectively, with 16 bases between them. Germline CDR1 SGHRS, CDR2 YFSETQ. This CDR3 is 15 amino acids long. TCRdb re-called the RT-PCR reads through MiXCR, storing one row per CDR3 protein. In the table there are around 540,000 distinct CDR3 sequences, over 9.5% of which are singletons. This clonotype was seen repeatedly, ten times or more. Antigen unknown. The TCR was taken from a man aged 45-60 years who received an inactivated influenza vaccine. Sequenced here: PBMCs from blood, sampled on the day of vaccination. The rearrangement uses TRBV5-1 and TRBJ2-1; D is possibly TRBD1 (6 bases). The CDR3 DNA sequence: TGCGCCAGCAGCTCTACAGGGTCTAGGCGCAATGAGCAGTTCTTC. Its protein product is CASSSTGSRRNEQFF.